This TCR beta chain appears in the sequencing data of a study of T cell responses to AZD1222 COVID-19 vaccine. In the case of this clone: Its antigen remains unidentified.

Sequenced by immunoSEQ multiplex PCR; TCRdb stores in-frame clones only, minus some. The sample lists over 130,000 clones, 85% to 90% occurring once. Second-dose intervals of approximately 4 or approximately 12 weeks were pooled. Study observations and caveats: Donors were mostly white British, more females; clonal diversity possibly underestimated. No repertoire was sampled before or during the peak T cell response, only after it.

The V and J ends lost 4 bases and 7 bases, in that order; junction bases with no gene match: 11. The germline gives CDR1 KGHDR, CDR2 SFDVKD. This CDR3 has 18 amino acids. The receptor's source is an adult who received the AZD1222 COVID-19 vaccine. The genes are TRBV24-1 and TRBJ2-2; the match to TRBD2 covers 13 bases. This material consisted of peripheral blood, taken 28 days after the second AZD1222 dose. CDR3 in amino acids: CATSDRTSGRIGVGELFF. The CDR3 nucleotides are TGTGCCACCAGTGACCGGACTAGCGGGAGAATCGGCGTCGGGGAGCTGTTTTTT.